These 18 T cell receptor beta chains were sequenced from one sample in a study of blood T cells in healthy people across ages (dated by TCRdb to 2013 to 2016). Library preparation was by 5' RACE. These reads were obtained on an Illumina HiSeq 2500. A second PCR of roughly 7 to 11 cycles was run with a J-beta primer mix and a sample-barcoded 5' primer. Using fastp at Q25 and MiXCR, TCRdb reprocessed the public reads and kept productive beta chains. Each CDR3 protein appears once, grouped with its most common genes and DNA. For this sample the table gives some 1.5 million distinct CDR3 sequences, of which approximately 30% were detected only once. 7.7% of the sample rests with the top ten. Sample: blood. The receptors were sampled from a young woman in good health.

V is TRBV7-2 and J is TRBJ1-4; D not resolved. This CDR3 is 14 amino acids long. V lost 5 bases and J 4 bases, leaving 11 bases between the germline ends. Germline CDR1 and CDR2: SGHTA and FQGNSA. The CDR3 is CASSPTMVNEKLFF. Here the CDR3 DNA reads TGTGCCAGCAGCCCGACGATGGTTAATGAAAAACTGTTTTTT.

The chain links TRBV19 to TRBJ1-5, with 9 bases matching TRBD1. V shed 8 bases and J 8 bases; nucleotides not matched to a gene: 4. CDR1 and CDR2 from the germline V gene are LNHDA and SQIVND (reference sequence). The CDR3 consists of 12 residues. CDR3 sequence reads: CASGDRVEPQHF. DNA of the CDR3: TGTGCCAGTGGGGACAGGGTGGAGCCCCAGCATTTT.

The chain couples TRBV20-1 to TRBJ1-5; tentatively, D is TRBD1 (6 bases). V dropped 0 bases and J dropped 3 bases, with 9 bases sitting between them. Per the germline V gene, CDR1 is DFQATT and CDR2 is SNEGSKA (reference sequence). The CDR3 has 14 amino acids. CDR3 loop: CSAREHRDNQPQHF. CDR3 DNA: TGCAGTGCTAGAGAACACAGGGACAATCAGCCCCAGCATTTT.

The V gene is TRBV4-1, the J gene TRBJ2-3; 12 nucleotides line up with TRBD2. V lost 1 base and J lost 6; bases outside the gene matches: 14. The germline gives CDR1 MGHRA, CDR2 YSYEKL. This CDR3 region has 19 residues. The CDR3 reads CASSQASGGAGVAPDTQYF. The CDR3 coding sequence is TGCGCCAGCAGCCAAGCTAGCGGGGGGGCGGGCGTCGCACCTGATACGCAGTATTTT.

This clonotype occurred many times. The chain employs TRBV11-2 and TRBJ2-5, with unresolved D. The germline CDR1 and CDR2 sequences are SGHAT and FQNNGV. Trimming removed 0 bases at V and 1 base at J, with 12 bases between. The CDR3 is 16 residues long. CDR3 nucleotide sequence: TGTGCCAGCAGCTTAGATCTCGTGTCAGGCCAAGAGACCCAGTACTTC. Protein: CASSLDLVSGQETQYF.

As for this clonotype: A junction end diverges from the germline sequence, so it may reflect a read error. The chain joins TRBV12-3 or TRBV12-4 to TRBJ2-3; 7 nucleotides line up with TRBD1. This CDR3 contains 14 residues. This CDR3 is CACSPGQGTDTQYF. CDR3 nucleotides: TGTGCCTGCAGTCCCGGACAGGGCACAGATACGCAGTATTTT.

This clonotype was observed a single time. The junction and the germline gene differ at one end; a read error may be behind it. This rearrangement joins TRBV3-1 to TRBJ1-3, with D perhaps TRBD1 (5 bases). CDR1 is LGHDT, CDR2 YNNKEL, per germline (reference sequence). This CDR3 contains 13 residues. In DNA form, the CDR3 reads TGTGCCTGCAGCCCGGGGGACGGAAACACCATATATTTT. Translated, it gives CACSPGDGNTIYF.

As concerns this clonotype: One end of the junction varies from germline; a read error may be responsible. The V call is TRBV4-3, the J call TRBJ2-7, with no clear D. Looked up from germline, CDR1 is LGHNA and CDR2 is YSLEER. The CDR3 runs 15 residues. CDR3: CASSQEDESSYGQYF. CDR3 sequence (DNA): TGCGCCAGCAGCCAAGAGGACGAGAGCTCCTACGGGCAGTACTTC.

The chain employs TRBV6-5 and TRBJ2-2, with D unclear. The germline V gene has CDR1 MNHEY and CDR2 SVGAGI. V was pared by 6 bases and J by 4 bases, with 15 bases between. This CDR3 comprises 15 residues. CDR3 protein: CASRISGRRTGELFF. In DNA, the CDR3 is TGTGCCAGCAGGATATCCGGACGACGCACCGGGGAGCTGTTTTTT.

Of note for this clonotype: One base away lies a much larger clone, so this may be a sequencing read error. The CDR3 DNA sequence: TGCAGCGTTAATCTAGCGGGGGGCTTACAAGAGACCCAGTGCTTC. Its translation: CSVNLAGGLQETQCF. This chain connects TRBV29-1 to TRBJ2-5; 11 nucleotides agree with TRBD2. Germline assignment: CDR1 SQVTM and CDR2 ANQGSEA. The CDR3 length is 15 residues.

The chain employs TRBV28 and TRBJ2-7; possible D gene TRBD2, 6 bases. Germline V gene sequence: CDR1 MDHEN, CDR2 SYDVKM. The V and J ends lost 6 bases and 6 bases respectively, with 21 bases between them. The length of the CDR3 is 15 residues. The CDR3 coding sequence is TGTGCCAGCAGGCTCGGGGGACTTTCTACCTGCGAGCAGTACTTC. It is translated as CASRLGGLSTCEQYF.

This clonotype was picked up many times. The chain uses TRBV20-1 and TRBJ1-6, with 7 bases aligning to TRBD1. Germline assignment: CDR1 DFQATT and CDR2 SNEGSKA (reference sequence). Unmatched junction bases numbered 6, after V lost 4 bases and J lost 9 bases. This CDR3 region has 13 residues. The CDR3 region is CSAIRQGPSPLHF. The CDR3 DNA sequence: TGCAGTGCTATCAGACAGGGACCTTCACCCCTCCACTTT.

The chain couples TRBV20-1 to TRBJ2-1; D may be TRBD2 (6 bases). Trimming removed 2 bases from V and 2 bases from J, with 16 bases in between. Germline V lookup: CDR1 DFQATT, CDR2 SNEGSKA (reference sequence). The CDR3 contains 16 residues. The CDR3: CSARIPVGEAYNEQFF. The CDR3 DNA reads as TGCAGTGCTAGAATACCCGTCGGGGAGGCCTACAATGAGCAGTTCTTC.

The chain carries TRBV12-3 or TRBV12-4 and TRBJ2-5; D is undetermined. The DNA end is a closer match to TRBJ2-7, so the J assignment may be wrong. The CDR3 sequence is 12 residues long. The CDR3 DNA reads as TGTGCCAGCAGTGGAACACTGAGCGAGCAGTACTTC. As protein: CASSGTLSEQYF.

The gene calls are TRBV20-1 and TRBJ2-1; TRBD2 matches at 10 bases. The CDR3 runs 16 residues. V dropped 0 bases and J dropped 7; count of bases not matched to a gene: 9. CDR1 is DFQATT and CDR2 is SNEGSKA in the germline V gene (reference sequence). CDR3 DNA sequence: TGCAGTGCTAGAGATTTAAGAGCGGGGGGGCGGAATGAGCAGTTCTTC. This sequence encodes CSARDLRAGGRNEQFF.

This chain joins TRBV10-3 and TRBJ2-3; perhaps TRBD1 as D (5 bases). V lost 4 bases and J lost 0, with 17 bases in between. Germline lookup yields CDR1 ENHRY and CDR2 SYGVKD. CDR3 length: 17 amino acids. As DNA, the CDR3 is TGTGCCATCAGTGGGAAATTTTCAGGGAAAAGCACAGATACGCAGTATTTT. Translating it yields CAISGKFSGKSTDTQYF.

This clonotype has ten or more counts. The chain is built from TRBV6-5 and TRBJ2-1; D might be TRBD1 (6 bases). This CDR3 spans 13 amino acids. The V gene's germline CDR1 is MNHEY and CDR2 SVGAGI. The germline V and J ends were trimmed by 5 bases and 4 bases, with 9 bases remaining between them. In DNA form, the CDR3 reads TGTGCCAGCAGTCAACAGGGATACAATGAGCAGTTCTTC. Translated, it gives CASSQQGYNEQFF.

This clonotype was found many times. The V call is TRBV6-5, the J call TRBJ2-5, with 11 bases aligning to TRBD2. The CDR3 consists of 18 residues. Trimming took 0 bases from V and 5 from J; bases not matched to a gene: 11. In germline, CDR1 is MNHEY, CDR2 SVGAGI. CDR3 residues: CASSYSLLSLAGGETQYF. Here the CDR3 DNA reads TGTGCCAGCAGTTACTCGTTGCTGAGTCTAGCGGGAGGCGAGACCCAGTACTTC.